This T cell receptor (beta chain) was retrieved from a study of shared clonotypes between healthy human individuals. Background on the study: The donor group consisted of a couple of women and a few men, aged 18 to 49. General observations from the study: Non-shared clonotypes showed lower generation probabilities than clonotypes common to all four donors.

Naive CD8 cells lacked CD45RO, underwent positive selection for CCR7 and left out terminally differentiated effector memory CD45RA+ cells. Repertoires were generated with immunoSEQ multiplex PCR, while TCRdb's copy carries only in-frame clones and drops some. The profile shows about 2.1 million clones, just over 90% of them singletons. This CDR3 contains 18 residues. Germline assignment: CDR1 PRHDT and CDR2 FYEKMQ (reference sequence). J gave up 0 bases and V 5 bases, and 13 bases lay outside the gene matches. Concerning this clone itself: Antigen unknown.

This chain uses TRBV13 with TRBJ1-2; 9 nucleotides agree with TRBD1. This clonotype originated in a young man in good health. Some clones in this sample may be carry-over from other donors' samples. Sequences were obtained from naive CD8+ T cells from PBMCs. In DNA, the CDR3 is TGTGCCAGCAGCCCATATGGGACAGGGCCCAAGTCTAACTATGGCTACACCTTC. Protein: CASSPYGTGPKSNYGYTF.